The sample holds a few counts of the clone carrying this T cell receptor (beta chain). This sample was taken from a study of patients and donors after allogeneic stem cell transplantation. Germline lookup yields CDR1 SEHNR and CDR2 FQNEAQ (reference sequence). This CDR3 has 17 residues. The V gene lost 5 bases and the J gene lost 0 bases, with 14 bases spanning the gap. A single record per CDR3 protein comes from TCRdb applying MiXCR to the RT-PCR reads. The table lists under 200,000 distinct CDR3 sequences, about 29% of them singletons. The sequence derives from a human donor who was either an allogeneic HSCT recipient or a stem cell or donor lymphocyte infusion donor (not recorded which). It is not recorded whose cells these are; they may come from a transplant donor. V gene TRBV7-9 combines with J gene TRBJ1-6; D might be TRBD1 (6 bases). The source material was blood, either unsorted or a sorted T cell fraction (not recorded which). The CDR3 coding sequence is TGTGCCAGCAGCGACCAAGACAGGCACTCCTATAATTCACCCCTCCACTTT. Amino acid sequence: CASSDQDRHSYNSPLHF.